Here is one TCR beta chain with its context. The sample comes from a study of T cells after yellow fever vaccination. CDR1 is SGHRS, CDR2 YFSETQ, per germline. The CDR3 is 14 residues long. V lost 1 base to trimming and J lost 6 bases, with 10 bases between them. 5'RACE template switching added a universal primer site and UMIs to TCR cDNA. TCRdb used MiXCR to reprocess the 5' RACE reads, holding one entry per CDR3 protein. This sample carries about 150,000 distinct CDR3 sequences, about 7% of them seen once, and the ten largest clones take approximately 0.61%. The specimen comprised CD4+ T cells sorted from PBMCs, sampled 10 days after the yellow fever booster vaccination. This chain connects TRBV5-1 to TRBJ2-2; D not resolved. The TCR comes from a man in his thirties or forties who received the YFV17D yellow fever vaccine. The CDR3 nucleotides are TGCGCCAGCAGCTTGACCGACCCGGCCGGGGAGCTGTTTTTT. It codes for CASSLTDPAGELFF.